Below are 22 T cell receptor beta chains sequenced from a single sample in a study of beta chain features in type 1 diabetes. Every bit of the isolated RNA underwent reverse transcription, so sequencing read expressed TCRB transcripts. This table comes from immunoSEQ multiplex PCR, and its TCRdb copy is limited to in-frame clones, with some not included. The sample gives just over 600,000 clones, roughly 15% of which show up once; 0.07% to 0.095% is in the top ten. Sequenced input: naive CD4+ T cells from blood. These receptors all come from a man aged 18-30 years in good health.

This clone was counted between two and nine times. The rearrangement joins TRBV18 to TRBJ2-2, with a possible D match to TRBD1 (5 bases). The V gene lost 3 bases and the J gene lost 5 bases, with 19 bases spanning the gap. The CDR3 sequence is 17 residues long. The germline CDR1 and CDR2 sequences are KGHSH and LQKENI. This CDR3 reads CASSPQGARAWTGELFF. DNA for the CDR3: TGTGCCAGCTCACCCCAGGGCGCCAGGGCATGGACCGGGGAGCTGTTTTTT.

The J gene is TRBJ1-2, the V gene TRBV4-2; no definite D call. V gave up 1 base and J gave up 1 base, with 10 bases separating them. In germline, CDR1 is LGHNA, CDR2 YNFKEQ. CDR3 size: 15 residues. DNA of the CDR3: TGTGCCAGCAGCCAAGGACGGACCCGTAACTATGGCTACACCTTC. Translated: CASSQGRTRNYGYTF.

The V call is TRBV18, the J call TRBJ2-1; 8 bases align to TRBD2. This CDR3 spans 17 amino acids. Germline V lookup: CDR1 KGHSH, CDR2 LQKENI. Trimming cost V 3 bases and J 0 bases; bases outside gene matches: 7. The DNA of the CDR3 is TGTGCCAGCTCACCCCCAGTGCTAGCGGGCTCCTACAATGAGCAGTTCTTC. Its protein is CASSPPVLAGSYNEQFF.

This clone was seen a few times. Written as DNA, the CDR3 is TGCAGCGTTGAAGATCGAGGGACTAATGAAAAACTGTTTTTT. Translating gives CSVEDRGTNEKLFF. The rearrangement links TRBV29-1 to TRBJ1-4; no clear D gene. The CDR3 length is 14 residues. V gave up 0 bases and J gave up 2 bases, with 7 bases separating them. CDR1 SQVTM and CDR2 ANQGSEA come from the germline V gene.

This rearrangement joins TRBV6-5 to TRBJ2-3, with 7 bases fitting TRBD2. CDR1 MNHEY and CDR2 SVGAGI come from the germline V gene. With 2 bases clipped from V and 5 bases from J, the junction kept 10 bases outside the gene matches. The CDR3 runs to 16 residues. The CDR3 is CASSYTGAGARDTQYF. Here the CDR3 DNA reads TGTGCCAGCAGTTACACGGGTGCGGGAGCACGAGATACGCAGTATTTT.

This clone has more than one count but fewer than ten. The chain carries TRBV28 and TRBJ1-3; no reliable D call. Germline lookup yields CDR1 MDHEN and CDR2 SYDVKM. V was clipped by 2 bases and J by 3 bases, with 14 bases between them. The CDR3 covers 16 residues. CDR3 residues: CASSLLRKGGGNTIYF. The CDR3, as DNA: TGTGCCAGCAGTTTACTCCGGAAGGGTGGTGGAAACACCATATATTTT.

The chain is built from TRBV29-1 and TRBJ1-1; 10 bases fit TRBD1. The V segment lost 3 bases and the J segment 2 bases; nucleotides outside the gene matches: 9. Looked up from germline, CDR1 is SQVTM and CDR2 is ANQGSEA. The CDR3 sequence is 16 residues long. The CDR3 loop reads CSVEIGTGAENTEAFF. The CDR3 coding sequence is TGCAGCGTTGAGATCGGGACAGGGGCGGAAAACACTGAAGCTTTCTTT.

This chain joins TRBV19 and TRBJ2-3, with 7 bases identical to TRBD2. Germline CDR1 reads LNHDA; CDR2 reads SQIVND (reference sequence). CDR3 length: 13 residues. The V segment lost 10 bases and the J segment 3 bases; nucleotides outside the gene matches: 7. This chain's CDR3 is CATAVSGTDTQYF. CDR3 in DNA: TGTGCCACCGCGGTTAGCGGGACAGATACGCAGTATTTT.

This rearrangement joins TRBV7-2 to TRBJ1-2, with D maybe TRBD1 (5 bases). Germline values: CDR1 SGHTA, CDR2 FQGNSA. This CDR3 is 15 amino acids long. With 5 bases removed from V and 3 bases from J, the gap between germline ends came to 16 bases. The chain's CDR3 is CASSQRRGGHYGYTF. The CDR3 DNA reads TGTGCCAGCAGCCAGAGGCGGGGCGGACACTATGGCTACACCTTC.

The chain carries TRBV30 and TRBJ1-6; D uncertain. The CDR3 is 15 amino acids. V lost 2 bases and J 3 bases, leaving 11 bases between the germline ends. The germline CDR1 and CDR2 sequences are GTSNPN and SVGIG (reference sequence). CDR3 sequence: CAWSRPALYNSPLHF. The DNA of the CDR3 is TGTGCCTGGAGTAGGCCGGCTCTCTATAATTCACCCCTCCACTTT.

The V and J genes are TRBV7-9 and TRBJ2-5; D remains ambiguous. Trimming stripped 8 bases from V and 4 bases from J, with 14 bases between. The germline V gene has CDR1 SEHNR and CDR2 FQNEAQ (reference sequence). This CDR3 is built from 13 residues. In DNA, the CDR3 is TGTGCCAGCGAAGACGTGGGCCGAGAGACCCAGTACTTC. It encodes CASEDVGRETQYF. Using reference TRBV7-9 and TRBJ2-5 for the parts outside the CDR3, the full variable domain is DTGVSQNPRHKITKRGQNVTFRCDPISEHNRLYWYRQTLGQGPEFLTYFQNEAQLEKSRLLSDRFSAERPKGSFSTLEIQRTEQGDSAMYLCASEDVGRETQYFGPGTRLLVL.

This chain links TRBV5-1 with TRBJ2-3; 13 bases line up with TRBD2. CDR1 and CDR2 (germline): SGHRS, YFSETQ. The V and J ends lost 3 bases and 3 bases, in that order; junction bases with no gene match: 4. The CDR3 extends over 16 amino acids. CDR3 DNA: TGCGCCAGCAGCTCCGGGACTAGCGGGGTGACAGATACGCAGTATTTT. Translating gives CASSSGTSGVTDTQYF.

This clone was detected only a few times. CDR3 sequence reads: CASSPYSDTQYF. The CDR3 coding sequence is TGTGCCAGCAGCCCCTACTCGGATACGCAGTATTTT. The gene calls are TRBV5-4 and TRBJ2-3; D uncertain. The CDR3 length is 12 residues. The germline V and J ends were trimmed by 4 bases and 6 bases, with 9 bases remaining between them. Germline CDR1 SGHNT, CDR2 YYREEE (reference sequence).

The chain links TRBV18 to TRBJ2-2, with 8 bases that match TRBD1. The CDR3 spans 15 residues. V gave up 4 bases and J gave up 3 bases; unmatched junction bases: 4. The germline CDR1 and CDR2 sequences are KGHSH and LQKENI. Here the CDR3 reads CASSQTGGDTGELFF. The CDR3 DNA is TGTGCCAGCTCACAAACAGGGGGAGACACCGGGGAGCTGTTTTTT.

V usage is TRBV5-4 and J usage is TRBJ2-7; 9 nucleotides align to TRBD2. Trimming removed 0 bases from V and 2 bases from J; junction bases left unmatched: 3. The CDR3 totals 15 residues. Germline CDR1 is SGHNT and CDR2 is YYREEE (reference sequence). Here the CDR3 DNA reads TGTGCCAGCAGCTTGGGTGCGGGAGGGCCCTACGAGCAGTACTTC. This codes for CASSLGAGGPYEQYF.

The genes are TRBV6-6 and TRBJ2-1; TRBD2 might be the D (5 bases). This CDR3 has 14 residues. With 1 base removed from V and 6 bases from J, the gap between germline ends came to 10 bases. Looked up from germline, CDR1 is MNHNY and CDR2 is SVGAGI (reference sequence). CDR3 amino acids: CASSYFGRGNEQFF. CDR3 DNA: TGTGCCAGCAGTTACTTCGGACGGGGCAATGAGCAGTTCTTC.

This clone was found a few times. In DNA, the CDR3 is TGTGCCAGCTCAAGTAAAGATGATAATTCACCCCTCCACTTT. Its translation: CASSSKDDNSPLHF. The chain has TRBV18 and TRBJ1-6; D gene ambiguous. Per germline, CDR1 KGHSH and CDR2 LQKENI. The CDR3 sequence is 14 residues long. The ends were cut back, 5 bases at V and 5 bases at J, with 10 bases in the middle.

This CDR3 reads CASSKGLAGGLAYNEQFF. The DNA of the CDR3 is TGTGCCAGCTCCAAGGGGCTAGCGGGGGGCCTCGCCTACAATGAGCAGTTCTTC. The chain combines TRBV6-4 with TRBJ2-1, with 11 bases identical to TRBD2. This CDR3 comprises 18 residues. Germline values: CDR1 MRHNA, CDR2 SNTAGT. The trim removed 8 bases at V and 2 bases at J, leaving 14 bases unmatched.

The chain links TRBV7-9 to TRBJ2-1; D is unclear. There are 14 residues in the CDR3. Germline values: CDR1 SEHNR, CDR2 FQNEAQ (reference sequence). Deletions cut 1 base from V and 2 bases from J, with 6 bases between. CDR3 sequence (DNA): TGTGCCAGCAGCTTAGACGGCCCCTACAATGAGCAGTTCTTC. It specifies CASSLDGPYNEQFF.

This chain connects TRBV7-8 to TRBJ2-2, with D possibly matching TRBD2 (5 bases). Germline CDR1 SGHVS, CDR2 FQNEAQ. The CDR3 loop spans 17 amino acids. The V end was cut by 6 bases, the J end by 4 bases, with 21 bases between. The CDR3 reads CASSLRPKPEGTGELFF. The CDR3 region has the DNA TGTGCCAGCAGTCTCAGGCCCAAACCAGAGGGCACCGGGGAGCTGTTTTTT.

The chain couples TRBV7-2 to TRBJ2-3; D may be TRBD2 (6 bases). The CDR3 covers 14 residues. Germline CDR1 SGHTA, CDR2 FQGNSA. V was shortened by 8 bases and J by 5 bases, with 17 bases between the two germline ends. The DNA for the CDR3 is TGTGCCAGCGAAGCCTGGGGGGTCCAAGATACGCAGTATTTT. Its protein is CASEAWGVQDTQYF.

In its sample, this clone was seen a few times. The chain links TRBV5-4 to TRBJ2-1, with unresolved D. The CDR3 contains 16 residues. V lost 4 bases and J 5 bases, leaving 19 bases between the germline ends. Germline V gene sequence: CDR1 SGHNT, CDR2 YYREEE (reference sequence). The CDR3 is CASSVDPVLQNNEQFF. CDR3 nucleotides: TGTGCCAGCAGCGTCGACCCAGTCCTACAAAACAATGAGCAGTTCTTC.